Shown below are 32 T cell receptor beta chains from a single sample sequenced in a study of blood T cell repertoires in COVID-19 (dated by TCRdb to about 2020). The library was built by means of the immunoSEQ multiplex PCR assay. Imported from immuneACCESS, the table was reduced by TCRdb to in-frame sequences with V and J called. These copies leave out some clones; in studies compared against another copy, an unresolved V gene accounts for under half, and the cause of the remainder is not known. The sample table lists around 180,000 clones, approximately 79% of them with a count of one. The leading ten clones occupy 15% to 20% of the sample. The sequenced sample was peripheral blood. These receptors came from a man between 60 and 75 years old with active or convalescent COVID-19.

The chain has TRBV5-5 and TRBJ2-1, with D perhaps TRBD2 (6 bases). Trimming stripped 2 bases from V and 6 bases from J, with 15 bases between. This CDR3 is 15 amino acids long. Germline values: CDR1 SGHKS, CDR2 YYEKEE (reference sequence). The CDR3 nucleotides read TGTGCCAGCAGCTTTGGGCGAGCGGAGGGCAATGAGCAGTTCTTC. This translates into CASSFGRAEGNEQFF.

The J gene is TRBJ1-2, the V gene TRBV20-1; D gene unclear. Trimming left V 3 bases short and J 5 bases short, with 13 bases between. There are 13 residues in the CDR3. Germline V lookup: CDR1 DFQATT, CDR2 SNEGSKA (reference sequence). CDR3 residues: CSASLGRDYGYTF. The CDR3 nucleotides are TGCAGTGCTAGTCTGGGGAGGGATTATGGCTACACCTTC.

The chain uses TRBV7-5 and TRBJ2-1; the table's D call, TRBD1, has no DNA check behind it. TRBV7-5 is designated a pseudogene. This CDR3 region has 17 residues. The CDR3 bases are TGTGTCAGAAGCTTGAAGGGGGCCCCGAGCTCCTACAATGAGCAGTTCTTC. This translates into CVRSLKGAPSSYNEQFF.

This clone has only a few counts. V usage is TRBV15 and J usage is TRBJ1-6; no clear D. In germline, CDR1 is LNHNV, CDR2 YYDKDF (reference sequence). V was trimmed by 4 bases and J by 7 bases, leaving 14 bases between them. The CDR3 totals 15 residues. The CDR3 reads CATSISRVPNSPLHF. The DNA of the CDR3 is TGTGCCACCAGCATATCCCGGGTCCCAAATTCACCCCTCCACTTT.

This clone has only one observation. The chain joins TRBV11-3 to TRBJ1-1; no reliable D call. In germline, CDR1 is SGHNT, CDR2 YENEEA. Trimming stripped 6 bases from V and 3 bases from J, with 11 bases between. The CDR3 is 13 amino acids. In DNA form, the CDR3 reads TGTGCCAGCAGTTCGAAACAGTACACTGAAGCTTTCTTT. As protein: CASSSKQYTEAFF.

The chain links TRBV9 to TRBJ2-1; TRBD2 matches 8 bases. The CDR3 spans 15 residues. Germline V gene sequence: CDR1 SGDLS, CDR2 YYNGEE. V lost 2 bases to trimming and J lost 1 base; unmatched junction nucleotides: 2. The CDR3 reads CASSVREGSYNEQFF. The CDR3 nucleotides read TGTGCCAGCAGCGTCCGGGAGGGTTCCTACAATGAGCAGTTCTTC.

This clone was recorded a few times. The genes are TRBV29-1 and TRBJ1-1; D gene ambiguous. V gave up 5 bases and J gave up 1 base, with 8 bases separating them. Per germline, CDR1 SQVTM and CDR2 ANQGSEA. This CDR3 contains 12 residues. The CDR3 here is CSVSQANTEAFF. The DNA of the CDR3 is TGCAGCGTTAGTCAGGCGAACACTGAAGCTTTCTTT.

The V and J genes are TRBV21-1 and TRBJ1-4. TRBV21-1 is noted as a pseudogene. This CDR3 comprises 16 residues. CDR3 DNA sequence: TGTGCCAGCAGCAACGGGATGGATCTCTGTAATGAAAAACTGTTTTTT. Translated, it gives CASSNGMDLCNEKLFF.

The V call is TRBV11-3, the J call TRBJ2-4; 12 nucleotides line up with TRBD1. The germline CDR1 and CDR2 sequences are SGHNT and YENEEA. Unmatched junction bases numbered 11, after V lost 5 bases and J lost 6 bases. The CDR3 is 17 residues long. CDR3 nucleotide sequence: TGTGCCAGCAGCCCGGGACAGGGGGCGCCGGGGTCAAACATTCAGTACTTC. Translation: CASSPGQGAPGSNIQYF.

The chain joins TRBV4-1 to TRBJ1-5; no clear D. Germline loops: CDR1 MGHRA, CDR2 YSYEKL. Trimming left V 0 bases short and J 2 bases short, with 8 bases between. This CDR3 spans 15 amino acids. CDR3 sequence reads: CASSQEGGGNQPQHF. The CDR3, as DNA: TGCGCCAGCAGCCAAGAGGGTGGAGGCAATCAGCCCCAGCATTTT.

CDR3 in DNA: TGTGCCAGCAGTGCTCGAGGCGGGAGTCTCTCGCATGAGCAGTTCTTC. It translates to CASSARGGSLSHEQFF. The chain recombines TRBV6-4 with TRBJ2-1, with 7 bases lining up with TRBD2. V trimming: 4 bases; J trimming: 8 bases; junction bases outside the gene matches: 14. This CDR3 contains 16 residues. Germline loops: CDR1 MRHNA, CDR2 SNTAGT.

The chain is built from TRBV29-1 and TRBJ1-1, with D uncertain. The CDR3 totals 17 residues. Germline CDR1 SQVTM, CDR2 ANQGSEA. V lost 0 bases and J lost 0, with 17 bases in between. CDR3 sequence (DNA): TGCAGCGTTGAAGAGGCGGCAATCGAGGCGTTGAACACTGAAGCTTTCTTT. Its protein is CSVEEAAIEALNTEAFF.

The rearrangement joins TRBV21-1 to TRBJ2-7; whether TRBD2, the table's D call, matches the DNA was not checked. TRBV21-1 is shown as a pseudogene. The CDR3 sequence is 16 residues long. For the CDR3, the DNA is TGTGCCAGCAGCAAAGAGGACGGGAGTCCACACTACGAGCAGTACTTC. It codes for CASSKEDGSPHYEQYF.

Concerning this clone: The sample has other DNA sequences that encode this CDR3 too. The rearrangement links TRBV7-3 to TRBJ2-1, with 10 bases matching TRBD2. J gave up 6 bases and V 1 base, and 6 bases lay outside the gene matches. This CDR3 is built from 16 residues. Germline V CDR1 and CDR2: SGHTA, FQGTGA. The CDR3 protein is CASSLNPAGGPNEQFF. The DNA for the CDR3 is TGTGCCAGCAGCTTAAATCCAGCGGGAGGGCCCAATGAGCAGTTCTTC.

The chain couples TRBV19 to TRBJ1-1; 8 bases line up with TRBD1. Trimming at V came to 1 base and at J to 6 bases, leaving 4 bases not matched to a gene. CDR1 is LNHDA, CDR2 SQIVND, per germline (reference sequence). CDR3 length: 14 residues. CDR3 residues: CASSIATGEAEAFF. In DNA, the CDR3 is TGTGCCAGTAGTATAGCGACAGGGGAAGCTGAAGCTTTCTTT.

The genes are TRBV6-5 and TRBJ2-5, with 8 positions matching TRBD2. After removal of 4 bases from V and 5 bases from J, the junction contained 12 bases not matched to a gene. The germline CDR1 and CDR2 sequences are MNHEY and SVGAGI. This CDR3 comprises 16 residues. CDR3: CASSSTWDSGKETQYF. CDR3 bases: TGTGCCAGCAGTTCTACTTGGGATAGCGGGAAGGAGACCCAGTACTTC.

The rearrangement uses TRBV11-2 and TRBJ2-5; 8 positions agree with TRBD2. V shed 3 bases, J shed 2 bases, and the junction held 8 bases outside the gene matches. In germline, CDR1 is SGHAT, CDR2 FQNNGV. The CDR3 contains 16 residues. CDR3 bases: TGTGCCAGCAGCTTGGGACTAGGCCCCACTCAAGAGACCCAGTACTTC. Residues: CASSLGLGPTQETQYF.

The rearrangement uses TRBV27 and TRBJ2-3, with D perhaps matching TRBD1 (5 bases). V dropped 8 bases and J dropped 1 base, with 10 bases sitting between them. This CDR3 is built from 13 residues. Germline assignment: CDR1 MNHEY and CDR2 SMNVEV (reference sequence). Here the CDR3 reads CASLSRGTDTQYF. The CDR3 nucleotides are TGTGCCAGCCTCTCCAGGGGCACAGATACGCAGTATTTT.

The genes are TRBV28 and TRBJ1-4; D uncertain. The CDR3 length is 15 residues. Germline CDR1 reads MDHEN; CDR2 reads SYDVKM. The V end lost 6 bases, the J end lost 10 bases, and 21 bases lay between the germline ends. CDR3 amino acids: CASRQTGINAPKLFF. CDR3 nucleotides: TGTGCCAGCAGACAAACCGGGATAAACGCTCCAAAACTGTTTTTT.

This clone was counted once. The CDR3 reads CASSEARGARQGNQPQHF. Written as DNA, the CDR3 is TGTGCCAGCAGTGAAGCTCGCGGCGCTCGACAGGGCAATCAGCCCCAGCATTTT. The J gene is TRBJ1-5, the V gene TRBV2; perhaps TRBD1 as D (6 bases). There are 18 residues in the CDR3. Trimming pared 0 bases from V and 2 bases from J, leaving 17 bases between. Germline-derived CDR1 and CDR2 are SNHLY and FYNNEI.

This clone was seen more than once but under ten times. The chain carries TRBV11-2 and TRBJ2-6; D may be TRBD2 (5 bases). The V end was cut by 4 bases, the J end by 4 bases, with 11 bases between. This CDR3 has 15 residues. The germline V gene has CDR1 SGHAT and CDR2 FQNNGV. Written as DNA, the CDR3 is TGTGCCAGCAGCTCAGGATGGGAGGGGGCCAACGTCCTGACTTTC. It yields the protein CASSSGWEGANVLTF.

The gene calls are TRBV9 and TRBJ1-2, with a tentative D call TRBD1 (5 bases). The V and J ends lost 4 bases and 8 bases respectively, with 12 bases between them. The length of the CDR3 is 12 residues. Germline V CDR1 and CDR2: SGDLS, YYNGEE. In nucleotides, the CDR3 is TGTGCCAGCAGCCCCGGGCAGGGAGGCTACACCTTC. It codes for CASSPGQGGYTF.

Written as DNA, the CDR3 is TGTGCCACCAGCAGAGATCACGGGGGGAGGGGCACTGAAGCTTTCTTT. The encoded protein is CATSRDHGGRGTEAFF. V is TRBV15 and J is TRBJ1-1, with D possibly matching TRBD1 (5 bases). Germline values: CDR1 LNHNV, CDR2 YYDKDF (reference sequence). CDR3 length: 16 amino acids. V shed 0 bases and J shed 4 bases, with 15 bases lying between them.

The J gene is TRBJ1-2, the V gene TRBV19; D possibly corresponds to TRBD1 (6 bases). Germline V lookup: CDR1 LNHDA, CDR2 SQIVND (reference sequence). This CDR3 has 12 amino acids. The V end was cut by 8 bases, the J end by 4 bases, with 11 bases between. The CDR3 spells CASRTATYGYTF. The DNA for the CDR3 is TGTGCCAGTCGGACAGCGACCTATGGCTACACCTTC.

The V gene is TRBV19, the J gene TRBJ2-5, with 7 bases matching TRBD2. CDR1 is LNHDA, CDR2 SQIVND, per germline (reference sequence). V gave up 0 bases and J gave up 2 bases; unmatched junction bases: 3. This CDR3 region has 15 residues. The CDR3 is CASSIEGGGQETQYF. The CDR3 region has the DNA TGTGCCAGTAGTATAGAGGGCGGGGGTCAAGAGACCCAGTACTTC.

The V call is TRBV6-5, the J call TRBJ2-7, with 7 bases fitting TRBD1. Germline V gene lookup returns CDR1 MNHEY and CDR2 SVGAGI. V trimming: 2 bases; J trimming: 4 bases; junction bases outside the gene matches: 5. The CDR3 length is 14 residues. The CDR3 nucleotides are TGTGCCAGCAGTTACGACAGGGAATTTTACGAGCAGTACTTC. It encodes CASSYDREFYEQYF.

In this sample, this clone turned up a few times. V usage is TRBV28 and J usage is TRBJ2-7, with D perhaps matching TRBD1 (5 bases). Germline-derived CDR1 and CDR2 are MDHEN and SYDVKM. Trimming left V 8 bases short and J 3 bases short, with 20 bases between. The CDR3 runs 15 residues. The CDR3 spells CASRPPGRAHYEQYF. The DNA of the CDR3 is TGTGCCAGCCGACCACCCGGCAGGGCCCACTACGAGCAGTACTTC.

There are a few counts of this clone. The gene calls are TRBV12-3 or TRBV12-4 and TRBJ1-4; no firm D call. This CDR3 has 13 amino acids. Trimming shortened V by 7 bases and J by 7 bases, and 13 bases separated the two germline ends. CDR3 residues: CASTRGGSEKLFF. CDR3 DNA: TGTGCCAGCACCCGTGGAGGTTCTGAAAAACTGTTTTTT.

The chain combines TRBV6-4 with TRBJ2-3; 14 positions match TRBD2. The CDR3 runs 15 residues. Trimming cost V 4 bases and J 7 bases; bases outside gene matches: 4. CDR1 and CDR2 from the germline V gene are MRHNA and SNTAGT. CDR3 region: CASSVGLAGGHTQYF. The CDR3 DNA follows: TGTGCCAGCAGTGTCGGACTAGCGGGAGGACATACGCAGTATTTT.

The chain couples TRBV19 to TRBJ1-5, with 9 bases fitting TRBD1. This CDR3 has 17 residues. V lost 5 bases and J lost 1; bases outside the gene matches: 9. CDR1 is LNHDA and CDR2 is SQIVND in the germline V gene (reference sequence). CDR3 bases: TGTGCCAGTAGTTCCTACAGGGGGCGAAGGAGCAATCAGCCCCAGCATTTT. Protein sequence: CASSSYRGRRSNQPQHF.

This chain joins TRBV11-2 and TRBJ2-3; the match to TRBD2 covers 13 bases. The length of the CDR3 is 17 residues. Germline values: CDR1 SGHAT, CDR2 FQNNGV. V dropped 3 bases and J dropped 4; count of bases not matched to a gene: 7. CDR3 bases: TGTGCCAGCAGCTTGTACACTAGCGGGAGGGTCCCAGATACGCAGTATTTT. It is translated as CASSLYTSGRVPDTQYF.

This chain uses TRBV19 with TRBJ1-6, with 7 bases lining up with TRBD1. The V gene end was trimmed by 6 bases and the J gene end by 7 bases; junction bases not matched to a gene: 6. Germline V gene sequence: CDR1 LNHDA, CDR2 SQIVND (reference sequence). The CDR3 runs to 14 residues. The CDR3 sequence: CASSSTGVNSPLHF. CDR3 nucleotides: TGTGCCAGTAGCTCCACAGGGGTGAATTCACCCCTCCACTTT. Variable domain in full (rest from reference TRBV19 and TRBJ1-6): DGGITQSPKYLFRKEGQNVTLSCEQNLNHDAMYWYRQDPGQGLRLIYYSQIVNDFQKGDIAEGYSVSREKKESFPLTVTSAQKNPTAFYLCASSSTGVNSPLHFGNGTRLTVT.